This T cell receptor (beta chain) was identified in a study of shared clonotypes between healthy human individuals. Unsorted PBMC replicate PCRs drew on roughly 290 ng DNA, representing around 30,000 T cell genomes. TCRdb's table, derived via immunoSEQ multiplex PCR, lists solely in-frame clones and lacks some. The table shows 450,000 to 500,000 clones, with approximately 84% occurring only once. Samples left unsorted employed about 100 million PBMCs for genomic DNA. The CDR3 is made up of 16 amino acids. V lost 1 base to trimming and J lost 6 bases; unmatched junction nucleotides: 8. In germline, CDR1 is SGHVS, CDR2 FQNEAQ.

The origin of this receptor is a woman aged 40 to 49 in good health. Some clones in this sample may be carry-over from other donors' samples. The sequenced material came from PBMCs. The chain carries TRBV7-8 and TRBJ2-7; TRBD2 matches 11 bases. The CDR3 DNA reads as TGTGCCAGCAGCTTAGACTCACTAGCGGGAGCTGGCGAGCAGTACTTC. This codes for CASSLDSLAGAGEQYF. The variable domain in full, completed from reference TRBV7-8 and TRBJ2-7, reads GAGVSQSPRYKVAKRGQDVALRCDPISGHVSLFWYQQALGQGPEFLTYFQNEAQLDKSGLPSDRFFAERPEGSVSTLKIQRTQQEDSAVYLCASSLDSLAGAGEQYFGPGTRLTVT.